What follows are 30 T cell receptor beta chains derived from one specimen sequenced in a study of T cells after yellow fever vaccination. TCRdb used MiXCR to reprocess the 5' RACE reads, holding one entry per CDR3 protein. The repertoire includes some 250,000 distinct CDR3 sequences, over 3% of them detected once, and under 20% sits in the top ten. Specimen: PBMCs, collected 15 days after the yellow fever booster vaccination. The receptors were sampled from a man aged 18 to 29 who received the YFV17D yellow fever vaccine.

This clonotype was seen more than once but under ten times. The chain is built from TRBV28 and TRBJ1-2, with TRBD1 as a possible D gene (5 bases). The CDR3 has 12 residues. Trimming stripped 6 bases from V and 3 bases from J, with 8 bases between. The germline CDR1 and CDR2 sequences are MDHEN and SYDVKM. CDR3 sequence reads: CASRLGDYGYTF. The CDR3 DNA reads as TGTGCCAGCAGACTGGGGGACTATGGCTACACCTTC.

Ten or more counts support this clonotype. The chain uses TRBV4-1 and TRBJ1-1, with D unresolved. Germline CDR1 is MGHRA and CDR2 is YSYEKL. This CDR3 comprises 11 residues. The V end lost 8 bases, the J end lost 1 base, and 5 bases lay between the germline ends. The CDR3, as DNA: TGCGCCAGCGCCGAGAACACTGAAGCTTTCTTT. Translation gives CASAENTEAFF.

The V call is TRBV4-1, the J call TRBJ2-1, with 12 bases that match TRBD2. Germline assignment: CDR1 MGHRA and CDR2 YSYEKL. CDR3 length: 15 residues. V shed 10 bases, J shed 2 bases, and the junction held 6 bases outside the gene matches. Here the CDR3 reads CATSTSGGTYNEQFF. The CDR3 nucleotides are TGCGCCACTTCCACTAGCGGGGGGACCTACAATGAGCAGTTCTTC.

This chain uses TRBV19 with TRBJ1-1, with 10 bases fitting TRBD1. From germline, CDR1 is LNHDA and CDR2 SQIVND (reference sequence). This CDR3 region has 15 residues. Trimming at V came to 4 bases and at J to 5 bases, leaving 7 bases not matched to a gene. The CDR3 sequence: CASSTLTGGYTEAFF. CDR3 bases: TGTGCCAGTAGTACCTTGACAGGGGGCTATACTGAAGCTTTCTTT.

This clonotype appeared many times. One junction end does not reproduce the germline sequence, and a read error may be involved. The V gene is TRBV5-1, the J gene TRBJ1-1; 7 bases agree with TRBD1. The CDR3 runs to 13 residues. Per germline, CDR1 SGHRS and CDR2 YFSETQ. The CDR3: CASSLVGTGQLFF. The CDR3, as DNA: TGCGCCAGCAGCTTGGTGGGAACGGGACAGCTTTTTTTT.

This clonotype was observed at least ten times. J is TRBJ1-1 and V is TRBV6-4, with D unclear. There are 14 residues in the CDR3. Looked up from germline, CDR1 is MRHNA and CDR2 is SNTAGT. The V end was cut by 0 bases, the J end by 1 base, with 6 bases between. CDR3 nucleotides: TGTGCCAGCAGTGACTCGTCAGAGAACACTGAAGCTTTCTTT. Its translation is CASSDSSENTEAFF.

The sample holds many counts of this clonotype. CDR3 in DNA: TGTGCCAGCAGCTTAGAGCGGGGGCCTTACAATGAGCAGTTCTTC. As protein: CASSLERGPYNEQFF. The J gene is TRBJ2-1, the V gene TRBV7-6, with TRBD2 matching over 8 bases. The germline V gene encodes CDR1 SGHVS and CDR2 FNYEAQ. The CDR3 runs to 15 residues. Trimming at V came to 1 base and at J to 4 bases, leaving 3 bases not matched to a gene.

This clonotype was recorded at least ten times. The V call is TRBV6-6, the J call TRBJ2-1, with TRBD2 as a possible D gene (6 bases). In germline, CDR1 is MNHNY, CDR2 SVGAGI (reference sequence). V was pared by 6 bases and J by 8 bases, with 14 bases between. CDR3 length equals 13 residues. CDR3 bases: TGTGCCAGCAGCTCTGACAGCGGGTATGAGCAGTTCTTC. Translation: CASSSDSGYEQFF.

This clonotype was detected many times. This chain joins TRBV7-9 and TRBJ1-1, with a weak D call TRBD1 (5 bases). This CDR3 contains 15 residues. The V gene lost 4 bases and the J gene lost 0 bases, with 12 bases spanning the gap. Germline loops: CDR1 SEHNR, CDR2 FQNEAQ (reference sequence). The CDR3 loop reads CASSSRDRMNTEAFF. CDR3 nucleotide sequence: TGTGCCAGCAGCTCCCGTGACAGAATGAACACTGAAGCTTTCTTT.

This clonotype showed up many times. The J gene is TRBJ2-5, the V gene TRBV7-3; D not certain. The ends were cut back, 3 bases at V and 4 bases at J, with 9 bases in the middle. The CDR3 sequence is 13 residues long. Germline lookup yields CDR1 SGHTA and CDR2 FQGTGA. CDR3 protein: CASSFNAGETQYF. The CDR3 DNA reads as TGTGCCAGCAGCTTCAACGCTGGAGAGACCCAGTACTTC.

This clonotype was recorded a few times. The chain links TRBV5-4 to TRBJ1-2; 7 nucleotides agree with TRBD1. This CDR3 contains 14 residues. CDR1 and CDR2 from the germline V gene are SGHNT and YYREEE (reference sequence). V shed 3 bases and J 6 bases; nucleotides not matched to a gene: 8. The CDR3, as DNA: TGTGCCAGCAGCTCCCCAGGGGGGTCAGATGGCTACACCTTC. Translation: CASSSPGGSDGYTF.

Many counts were recorded for this clonotype. V gene TRBV4-3 combines with J gene TRBJ2-3, with D possibly matching TRBD2 (6 bases). Per the germline V gene, CDR1 is LGHNA and CDR2 is YSLEER. The germline V and J ends were trimmed by 1 base and 2 bases, with 10 bases remaining between them. The CDR3 is 15 residues long. As DNA, the CDR3 is TGCGCCAGCAGCCAAGCCCCGGGGGTCACAGATACGCAGTATTTT. Translated, it gives CASSQAPGVTDTQYF.

This clonotype occurred many times. The chain carries TRBV3-1 and TRBJ2-1; 10 bases line up with TRBD2. The V gene's germline CDR1 is LGHDT and CDR2 YNNKEL (reference sequence). The J segment lost 7 bases and the V segment lost 3 bases, leaving 9 bases of the junction unmatched. The CDR3 sequence is 16 residues long. CDR3 DNA: TGTGCCAGCAGCCAGGCGAGACTAGCGGGTGCTAATGAGCAGTTCTTC. Translated: CASSQARLAGANEQFF.

This sequence joins TRBV12-3 or TRBV12-4 and TRBJ2-5; D may correspond to TRBD1 or TRBD2 (5 bases each). V lost 6 bases and J lost 3, with 11 bases in between. CDR3 length: 13 residues. CDR3 sequence reads: CASRWGPEETQYF. DNA for the CDR3: TGTGCCAGCAGATGGGGACCCGAAGAGACCCAGTACTTC.

At least ten counts were recorded for this clonotype. This chain links TRBV5-4 with TRBJ2-7; TRBD2 aligns across 14 bases. Germline assignment: CDR1 SGHNT and CDR2 YYREEE (reference sequence). After removal of 4 bases from V and 6 bases from J, the junction contained 9 bases not matched to a gene. This CDR3 has 16 residues. CDR3 region: CASSGETSGGAGEQYF. For the CDR3, the DNA is TGTGCCAGCAGCGGCGAGACTAGCGGGGGGGCGGGCGAGCAGTACTTC. Supplemented by reference TRBV5-4 and TRBJ2-7, the full variable domain reads ETGVTQSPTHLIKTRGQQVTLRCSSQSGHNTVSWYQQALGQGPQFIFQYYREEENGRGNFPPRFSGLQFPNYSSELNVNALELDDSALYLCASSGETSGGAGEQYFGPGTRLTVT.

This clonotype was counted many times. This rearrangement joins TRBV5-1 to TRBJ2-7; TRBD1 matches 7 bases. J was trimmed by 3 bases and V by 4 bases; bases with no gene match: 13. CDR3 length: 16 amino acids. Germline-derived CDR1 and CDR2 are SGHRS and YFSETQ. The CDR3 nucleotides read TGCGCCAGCAGCGAGGGAGTAACAGGGGAAGTCTACGAGCAGTACTTC. This sequence encodes CASSEGVTGEVYEQYF.

This clonotype was counted ten times or more. V usage is TRBV9 and J usage is TRBJ2-1, with TRBD2 matching 7 bases. This CDR3 region has 16 residues. Trimming cost V 4 bases and J 7 bases; bases outside gene matches: 14. Per germline, CDR1 SGDLS and CDR2 YYNGEE. CDR3 DNA sequence: TGTGCCAGCAGCAAATGGCTAGCGGAACTTAGGAATGAGCAGTTCTTC. Residues: CASSKWLAELRNEQFF. The full variable domain, completed using reference TRBV9 and TRBJ2-1, is DSGVTQTPKHLITATGQRVTLRCSPRSGDLSVYWYQQSLDQGLQFLIQYYNGEERAKGNILERFSAQQFPDLHSELNLSSLELGDSALYFCASSKWLAELRNEQFFGPGTRLTVL.

This clonotype was picked up many times. The chain is built from TRBV7-6 and TRBJ2-1; D is ambiguous. Germline values: CDR1 SGHVS, CDR2 FNYEAQ. V was trimmed by 6 bases and J by 7 bases, leaving 7 bases between them. The CDR3 runs 11 residues. CDR3 sequence (DNA): TGTGCCAGCAGTCGGCGTAATGAGCAGTTCTTC. It yields the protein CASSRRNEQFF.

This clonotype was seen at least ten times. The V call is TRBV21-1, the J call TRBJ1-1. TRBV21-1 has pseudogene status. The CDR3 runs to 17 residues. CDR3 region: CASTEKEERGLNTEAFF. The CDR3 nucleotides read TGTGCCAGCACCGAAAAGGAGGAGAGAGGCCTTAACACTGAAGCTTTCTTT.

Ten or more counts support this clonotype. The chain has TRBV2 and TRBJ1-5; tentatively, D is TRBD1 (5 bases). The CDR3 totals 14 residues. Germline V gene sequence: CDR1 SNHLY, CDR2 FYNNEI. V lost 7 bases, J lost 3 bases, and 13 bases lay in between. DNA of the CDR3: TGTGCCAGCACGTTAGGGGCGAACAATCAGCCCCAGCATTTT. Translating it yields CASTLGANNQPQHF.

This clonotype has just a few counts. This rearrangement joins TRBV5-1 to TRBJ2-1; possibly TRBD1 for D (6 bases). The ends were cut back, 4 bases at V and 5 bases at J, with 16 bases in the middle. The CDR3 covers 15 residues. Per the germline V gene, CDR1 is SGHRS and CDR2 is YFSETQ. CDR3 residues: CASSPATRTDNEQFF. The CDR3 DNA reads TGCGCCAGCAGCCCGGCTACGCGGACAGACAATGAGCAGTTCTTC. The full variable domain, with the rest looked up from reference TRBV5-1 and TRBJ2-1, is KAGVTQTPRYLIKTRGQQVTLSCSPISGHRSVSWYQQTPGQGLQFLFEYFSETQRNKGNFPGRFSGRQFSNSRSEMNVSTLELGDSALYLCASSPATRTDNEQFFGPGTRLTVL.

This clonotype appeared many times. This chain links TRBV2 with TRBJ2-5, with D maybe TRBD2 (5 bases). The germline gives CDR1 SNHLY, CDR2 FYNNEI. V dropped 4 bases and J dropped 2 bases, with 5 bases sitting between them. The CDR3 totals 12 residues. The CDR3 sequence is CASSGEQETQYF. The CDR3 DNA reads TGTGCCAGCAGTGGGGAGCAAGAGACCCAGTACTTC.

In its sample, this clonotype was seen many times. The J gene is TRBJ2-3, the V gene TRBV7-9, with D possibly being TRBD2 (5 bases). The ends were cut back, 0 bases at V and 2 bases at J, with 9 bases in the middle. Germline V gives CDR1 SEHNR, CDR2 FQNEAQ (reference sequence). The CDR3 sequence is 15 residues long. As DNA, the CDR3 is TGTGCCAGCAGCTTAGCCGCGGGCCCCACAGATACGCAGTATTTT. This encodes CASSLAAGPTDTQYF.

This clonotype was found many times. The genes are TRBV11-1 and TRBJ2-7, with a weak D call TRBD2 (6 bases). This CDR3 is built from 13 residues. Between the trimmed V and J ends, which lost 2 bases and 2 bases, there was a span of 7 bases. The germline V gene has CDR1 SGHAT and CDR2 FQDESV (reference sequence). The CDR3 sequence is CASSLRGTYEQYF. DNA of the CDR3: TGTGCCAGCAGCTTACGGGGGACCTACGAGCAGTACTTC.

This clonotype was recorded at least ten times. The J gene is TRBJ1-2, the V gene TRBV5-4; 10 bases fit TRBD1. Germline CDR1 SGHNT, CDR2 YYREEE (reference sequence). This CDR3 comprises 15 residues. The V segment lost 3 bases and the J segment 3 bases; nucleotides outside the gene matches: 5. The CDR3 region is CASSSQTGGDYGYTF. CDR3 nucleotide sequence: TGTGCCAGCAGCTCGCAGACAGGGGGCGACTATGGCTACACCTTC.

The table lists this clonotype with many counts. CDR3 bases: TGCGCCAGCAGCTTGGGCGGACAGAGGTTAAGCTCTGGAAACACCATATATTTT. Amino acid sequence: CASSLGGQRLSSGNTIYF. The chain joins TRBV5-1 to TRBJ1-3, with D possibly TRBD1 on 6 matching bases. The germline V gene has CDR1 SGHRS and CDR2 YFSETQ. The CDR3 has 18 amino acids. Trimming took off 0 bases at V and 0 bases at J, with 16 bases between the two ends.

Of note for this clonotype: This may arise from a read error, as a much more abundant clone is one base away. The genes are TRBV7-8 and TRBJ1-2, with D hard to call. The CDR3 runs 16 residues. V lost 3 bases and J 4 bases, leaving 18 bases between the germline ends. The germline V gene encodes CDR1 SGHVS and CDR2 FQNEAQ. The CDR3 nucleotides are TGTGCCAGCAGCTTTGAGTTGGGCAGGTTTGTCTATGGCTACACCTTC. The encoded protein is CASSFELGRFVYGYTF.

This clonotype has a count of ten or more. The chain employs TRBV7-9 and TRBJ2-3, with a possible D match to TRBD1 (5 bases). Per germline, CDR1 SEHNR and CDR2 FQNEAQ (reference sequence). The CDR3 has 15 residues. V was trimmed by 4 bases and J by 0 bases, leaving 11 bases between them. In nucleotides, the CDR3 is TGTGCCAGCAGCTCGCCAGGGTCTAGCACAGATACGCAGTATTTT. It is translated as CASSSPGSSTDTQYF.

The table lists this clonotype with many counts. This chain connects TRBV6-1 to TRBJ2-5; TRBD1 matches 12 bases. Trimming at V came to 1 base and at J to 4 bases, leaving 10 bases not matched to a gene. In germline, CDR1 is MNHNS, CDR2 SASEGT. The CDR3 covers 18 residues. CDR3 sequence (DNA): TGTGCCAGCAGTGAAGGCCGTATCTCGGGACAGGGGGCAGAGACCCAGTACTTC. Translated, it gives CASSEGRISGQGAETQYF.

At least ten counts were recorded for this clonotype. J is TRBJ2-1 and V is TRBV11-2, with D unresolved. Looked up from germline, CDR1 is SGHAT and CDR2 is FQNNGV. Trimming took 4 bases from V and 4 from J, leaving 17 bases between them. The CDR3 runs to 16 residues. This CDR3 reads CASSSIRQVTYNEQFF. CDR3 in DNA: TGTGCCAGCAGCTCTATCAGGCAGGTGACTTACAATGAGCAGTTCTTC.